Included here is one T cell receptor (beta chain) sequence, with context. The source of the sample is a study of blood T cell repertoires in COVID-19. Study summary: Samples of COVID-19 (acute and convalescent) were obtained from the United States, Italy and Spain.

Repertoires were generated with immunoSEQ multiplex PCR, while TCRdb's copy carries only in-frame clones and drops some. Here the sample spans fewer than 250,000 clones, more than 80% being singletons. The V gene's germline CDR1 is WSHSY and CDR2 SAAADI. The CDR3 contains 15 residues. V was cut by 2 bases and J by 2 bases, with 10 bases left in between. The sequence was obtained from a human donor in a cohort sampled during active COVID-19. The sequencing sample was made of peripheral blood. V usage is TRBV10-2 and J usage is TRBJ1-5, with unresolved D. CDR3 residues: CASSEEGWGNQPQHF. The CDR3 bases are TGCGCCAGCAGTGAGGAGGGTTGGGGCAATCAGCCCCAGCATTTT.